This TCR beta chain was captured by sequencing in a study of blood T cells in healthy people across ages. The CDR3 has 16 amino acids. The germline V gene encodes CDR1 DFQATT and CDR2 SNEGSKA (reference sequence). V gave up 0 bases and J gave up 2 bases; unmatched junction bases: 6. A note on this clonotype: The target antigen is unknown.

Drawing of peripheral blood yielded about 10 milliliters from each donor. For the second PCR, which ran for 7 to 11 cycles, a sample-barcoded 5' primer and a J-beta primer mix were used. TCRdb re-analysed the 5' RACE reads in MiXCR, keeping a single row per CDR3 protein. In the table there are hundreds of thousands of distinct CDR3 sequences, roughly 41% of which are singletons. Study-level points and caveats: TCR beta diversity, measured per million T cells, fell in a roughly linear way with age.

Material: blood. This TCR was sampled from a man at least 80 years old in good health. The chain carries TRBV20-1 and TRBJ2-3, with 9 bases that match TRBD1. Here the CDR3 reads CSARELDRGDTDTQYF. CDR3 DNA: TGCAGTGCTAGAGAACTGGACAGGGGAGACACAGATACGCAGTATTTT.